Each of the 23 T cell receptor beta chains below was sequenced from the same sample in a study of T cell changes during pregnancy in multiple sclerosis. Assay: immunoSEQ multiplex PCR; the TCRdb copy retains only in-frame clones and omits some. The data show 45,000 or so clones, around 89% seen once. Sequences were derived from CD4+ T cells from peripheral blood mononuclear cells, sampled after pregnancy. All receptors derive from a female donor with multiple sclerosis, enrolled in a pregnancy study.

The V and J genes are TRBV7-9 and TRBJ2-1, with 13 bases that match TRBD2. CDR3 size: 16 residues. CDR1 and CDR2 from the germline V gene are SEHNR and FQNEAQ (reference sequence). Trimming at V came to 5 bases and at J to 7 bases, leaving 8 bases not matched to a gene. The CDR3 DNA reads TGTGCCAGCAGCACCCAACTAGCGGGAGGGCCGAATGAGCAGTTCTTC. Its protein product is CASSTQLAGGPNEQFF.

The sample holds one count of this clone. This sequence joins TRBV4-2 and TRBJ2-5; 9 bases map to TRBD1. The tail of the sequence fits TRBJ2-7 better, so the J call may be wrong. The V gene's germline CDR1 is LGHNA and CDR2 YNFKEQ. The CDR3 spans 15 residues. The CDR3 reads CASSQGTGVSYEQYF. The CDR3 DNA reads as TGTGCCAGCAGCCAAGGGACAGGGGTCTCCTACGAGCAGTACTTC.

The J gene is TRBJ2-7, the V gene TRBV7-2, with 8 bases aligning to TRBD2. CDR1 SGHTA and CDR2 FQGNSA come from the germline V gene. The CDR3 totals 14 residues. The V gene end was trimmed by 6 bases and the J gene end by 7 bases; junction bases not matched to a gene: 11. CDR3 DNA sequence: TGTGCCAGCAGTAGGACTAGCCAACCTATGGAGCAGTACTTC. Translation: CASSRTSQPMEQYF.

As DNA, the CDR3 is TGTGCCAGCAGTGCGACGGGAGACTATGGCTACACCTTC. Translating gives CASSATGDYGYTF. This chain uses TRBV2 with TRBJ1-2, with D uncertain. This CDR3 is built from 13 residues. The V and J ends lost 4 bases and 3 bases respectively, with 9 bases between them. Germline lookup yields CDR1 SNHLY and CDR2 FYNNEI.

CDR3 in amino acids: CASIGSGRETQYF. In nucleotides, the CDR3 is TGTGCCAGCATAGGGAGCGGGAGAGAGACCCAGTACTTC. The chain joins TRBV7-9 to TRBJ2-5; the match to TRBD2 covers 8 bases. CDR1 is SEHNR and CDR2 is FQNEAQ in the germline V gene (reference sequence). After removal of 7 bases from V and 4 bases from J, the junction contained 5 bases not matched to a gene. The CDR3 contains 13 residues.

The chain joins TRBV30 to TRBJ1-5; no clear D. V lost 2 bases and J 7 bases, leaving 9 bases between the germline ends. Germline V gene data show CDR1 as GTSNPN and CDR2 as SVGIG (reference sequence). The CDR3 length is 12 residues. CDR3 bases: TGTGCCTGGAGTCAAGGCGGGCAGCCCCAGCATTTT. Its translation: CAWSQGGQPQHF.

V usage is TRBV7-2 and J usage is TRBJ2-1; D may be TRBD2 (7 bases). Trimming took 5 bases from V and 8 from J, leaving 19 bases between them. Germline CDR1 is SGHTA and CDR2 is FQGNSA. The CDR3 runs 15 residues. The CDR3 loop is CASSLRGGGRDEQFF. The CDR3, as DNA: TGTGCCAGCAGCCTCCGAGGGGGAGGGAGGGATGAGCAGTTCTTC. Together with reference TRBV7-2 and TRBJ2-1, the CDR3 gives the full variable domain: GAGVSQSPSNKVTEKGKDVELRCDPISGHTALYWYRQSLGQGLEFLIYFQGNSAPDKSGLPSDRFSAERTGGSVSTLTIQRTQQEDSAVYLCASSLRGGGRDEQFFGPGTRLTVL.

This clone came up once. CDR3 nucleotides: TGTGCCAGCACAGTACAGGGGGGGTTGTACAATGAGCAGTTCTTC. Translated: CASTVQGGLYNEQFF. J is TRBJ2-1 and V is TRBV25-1; D might be TRBD1 (8 bases). Trimming removed 7 bases from V and 4 bases from J, with 17 bases in between. The CDR3 consists of 15 residues. The germline gives CDR1 MGHDK, CDR2 SYGVNS.

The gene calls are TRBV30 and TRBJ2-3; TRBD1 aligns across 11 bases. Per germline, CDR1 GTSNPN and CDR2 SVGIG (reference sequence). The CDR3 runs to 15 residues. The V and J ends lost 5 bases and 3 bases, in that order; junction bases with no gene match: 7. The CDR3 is CAWSEGTGGTDTQYF. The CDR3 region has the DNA TGTGCCTGGTCGGAGGGGACAGGGGGAACAGATACGCAGTATTTT.

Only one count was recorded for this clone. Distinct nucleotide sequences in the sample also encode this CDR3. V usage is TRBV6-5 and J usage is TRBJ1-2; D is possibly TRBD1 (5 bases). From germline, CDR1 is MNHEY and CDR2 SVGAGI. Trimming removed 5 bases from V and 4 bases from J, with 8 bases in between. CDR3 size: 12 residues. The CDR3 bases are TGTGCCAGCAGTCGCCAGGGCTATGGCTACACCTTC. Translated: CASSRQGYGYTF.

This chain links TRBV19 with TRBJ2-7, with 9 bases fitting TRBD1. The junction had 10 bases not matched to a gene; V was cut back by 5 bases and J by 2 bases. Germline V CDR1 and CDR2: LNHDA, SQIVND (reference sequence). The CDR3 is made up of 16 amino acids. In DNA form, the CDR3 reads TGTGCCAGTAGTCTCCGACCGGGACAGGGTCCCTACGAGCAGTACTTC. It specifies CASSLRPGQGPYEQYF.

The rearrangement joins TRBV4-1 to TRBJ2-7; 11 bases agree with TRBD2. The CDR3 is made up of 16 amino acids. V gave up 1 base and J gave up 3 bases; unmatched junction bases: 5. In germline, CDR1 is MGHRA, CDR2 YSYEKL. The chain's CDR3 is CASSQGTSGLYYEQYF. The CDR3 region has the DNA TGCGCCAGCAGCCAAGGGACTAGCGGGCTCTACTACGAGCAGTACTTC.

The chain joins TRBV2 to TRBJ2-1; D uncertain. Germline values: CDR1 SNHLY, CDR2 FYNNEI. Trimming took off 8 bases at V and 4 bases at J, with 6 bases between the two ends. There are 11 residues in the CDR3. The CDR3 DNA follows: TGTGCCAGCGAGGTATACAATGAGCAGTTCTTC. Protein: CASEVYNEQFF.

The DNA for the CDR3 is TGTGCCGGACAGGCCCCGGGGACTGAAGCTTTCTTT. Protein sequence: CAGQAPGTEAFF. This rearrangement joins TRBV2 to TRBJ1-1; the match to TRBD1 covers 7 bases. Germline assignment: CDR1 SNHLY and CDR2 FYNNEI. The CDR3 totals 12 residues. The V gene end was trimmed by 11 bases and the J gene end by 5 bases; junction bases not matched to a gene: 8.

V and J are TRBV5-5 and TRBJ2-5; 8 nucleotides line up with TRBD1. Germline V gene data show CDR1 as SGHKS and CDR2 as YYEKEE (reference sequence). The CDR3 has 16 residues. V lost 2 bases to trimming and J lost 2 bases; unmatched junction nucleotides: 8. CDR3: CASSFYRGELQETQYF. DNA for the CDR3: TGTGCCAGCAGCTTCTACAGGGGGGAGTTACAAGAGACCCAGTACTTC. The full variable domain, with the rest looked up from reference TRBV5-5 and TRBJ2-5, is DAGVTQSPTHLIKTRGQQVTLRCSPISGHKSVSWYQQVLGQGPQFIFQYYEKEERGRGNFPDRFSARQFPNYSSELNVNALLLGDSALYLCASSFYRGELQETQYFGPGTRLLVL.

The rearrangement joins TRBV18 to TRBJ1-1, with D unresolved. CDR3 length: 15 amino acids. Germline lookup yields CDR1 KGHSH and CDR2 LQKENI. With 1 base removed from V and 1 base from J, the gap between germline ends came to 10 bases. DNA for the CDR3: TGTGCCAGCTCACCACGTCCGGGTGAGAACACTGAAGCTTTCTTT. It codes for CASSPRPGENTEAFF. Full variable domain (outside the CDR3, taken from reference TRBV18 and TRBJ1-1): NAGVMQNPRHLVRRRGQEARLRCSPMKGHSHVYWYRQLPEEGLKFMVYLQKENIIDESGMPKERFSAEFPKEGPSILRIQQVVRGDSAAYFCASSPRPGENTEAFFGQGTRLTVV.

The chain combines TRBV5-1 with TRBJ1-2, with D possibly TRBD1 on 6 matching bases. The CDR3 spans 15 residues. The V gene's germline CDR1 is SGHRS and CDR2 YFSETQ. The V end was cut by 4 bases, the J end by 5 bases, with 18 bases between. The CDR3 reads CASSEGGGQGYGYTF. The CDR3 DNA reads TGCGCCAGCAGCGAGGGCGGGGGGCAGGGATATGGCTACACCTTC.

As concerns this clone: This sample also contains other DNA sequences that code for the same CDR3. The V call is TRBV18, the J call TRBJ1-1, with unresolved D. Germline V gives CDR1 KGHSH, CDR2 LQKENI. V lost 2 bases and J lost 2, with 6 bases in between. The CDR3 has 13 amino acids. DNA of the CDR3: TGTGCCAGCTCACCAACAGAAAACACTGAAGCTTTCTTT. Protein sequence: CASSPTENTEAFF.

In nucleotides, the CDR3 is TGCGCCAGCAGCCGACAGCCCGGGGGGGACCACAATGAGCAGTTCTTC. This encodes CASSRQPGGDHNEQFF. The chain recombines TRBV4-1 with TRBJ2-1; 8 bases map to TRBD2. The V gene end was trimmed by 4 bases and the J gene end by 5 bases; junction bases not matched to a gene: 10. The CDR3 runs 16 residues. Germline CDR1 and CDR2: MGHRA and YSYEKL.

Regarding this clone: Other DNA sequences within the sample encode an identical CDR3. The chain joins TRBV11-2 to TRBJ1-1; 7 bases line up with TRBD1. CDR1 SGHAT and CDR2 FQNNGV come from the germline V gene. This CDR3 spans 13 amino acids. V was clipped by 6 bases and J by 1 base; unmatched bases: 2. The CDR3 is CASRRQGNTEAFF. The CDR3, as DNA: TGTGCCAGCAGGCGACAGGGGAACACTGAAGCTTTCTTT. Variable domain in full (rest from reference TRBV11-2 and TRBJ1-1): EAGVAQSPRYKIIEKRQSVAFWCNPISGHATLYWYQQILGQGPKLLIQFQNNGVVDDSQLPKDRFSAERLKGVDSTLKIQPAKLEDSAVYLCASRRQGNTEAFFGQGTRLTVV.

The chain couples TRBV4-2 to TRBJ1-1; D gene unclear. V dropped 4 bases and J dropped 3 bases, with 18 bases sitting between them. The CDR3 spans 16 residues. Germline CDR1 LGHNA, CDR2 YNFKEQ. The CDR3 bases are TGTGCCAGCAGCCTCAGTCTAGCCTCGGGGTACACTGAAGCTTTCTTT. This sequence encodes CASSLSLASGYTEAFF.

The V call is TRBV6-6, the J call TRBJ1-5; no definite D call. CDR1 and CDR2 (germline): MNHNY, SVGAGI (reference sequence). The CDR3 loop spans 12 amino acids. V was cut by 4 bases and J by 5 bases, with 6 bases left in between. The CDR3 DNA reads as TGTGCCAGCAGTTCCCCCGATCAGCCCCAGCATTTT. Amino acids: CASSSPDQPQHF.

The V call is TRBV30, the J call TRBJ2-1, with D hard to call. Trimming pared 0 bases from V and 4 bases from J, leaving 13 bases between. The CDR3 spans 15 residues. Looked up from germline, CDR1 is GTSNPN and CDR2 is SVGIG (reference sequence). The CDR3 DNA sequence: TGTGCCTGGAGTGTACCCGCGGATCTTTACAATGAGCAGTTCTTC. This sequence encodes CAWSVPADLYNEQFF.